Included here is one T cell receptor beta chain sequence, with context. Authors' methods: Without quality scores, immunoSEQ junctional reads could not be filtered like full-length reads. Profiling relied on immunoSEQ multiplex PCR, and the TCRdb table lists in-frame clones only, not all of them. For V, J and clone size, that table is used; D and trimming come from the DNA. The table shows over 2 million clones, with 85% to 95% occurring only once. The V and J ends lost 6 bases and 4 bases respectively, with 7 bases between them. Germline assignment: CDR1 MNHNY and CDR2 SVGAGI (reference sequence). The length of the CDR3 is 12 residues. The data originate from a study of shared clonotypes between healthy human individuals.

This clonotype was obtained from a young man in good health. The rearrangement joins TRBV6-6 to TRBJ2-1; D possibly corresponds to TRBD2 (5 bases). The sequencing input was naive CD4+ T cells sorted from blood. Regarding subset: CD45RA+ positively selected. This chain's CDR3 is CASRSGYNEQFF. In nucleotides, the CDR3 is TGTGCCAGCAGGTCGGGGTACAATGAGCAGTTCTTC.